This T cell receptor (beta chain) stems from a study of T cells in Graves' hyperthyroidism and ophthalmopathy. Turning to the study itself: Upon initial diagnosis and before any treatment, peripheral blood was collected.

Deletions cut 0 bases from V and 5 bases from J, with 13 bases between. Germline loops: CDR1 MGHRA, CDR2 YSYEKL. The CDR3 is 15 residues long. Clinical symptoms, serum thyroxine and TRAb, thyroid ultrasound and orbital computed tomography were used for the diagnoses. Points from the study as a whole: Model output signaled ophthalmopathy a median approximately 6 months ahead of onset. Peripheral blood also featured most of the thyroid clonotypes expanded above 0.001.

This clonotype was seen many times. Its matching antigen is unknown. Researchers took RNA transcripts and amplified the TCR beta CDR3 regions from them. With the HTBI primer set, the TCR CDR3 went through a first round of RT-PCR. In TCRdb, the multiplex PCR reads were re-called with MiXCR into one record per CDR3 protein. The sample lists around 380,000 distinct CDR3 sequences, approximately 13% occurring once. The rearrangement joins TRBV4-1 to TRBJ2-5; D unclear. The origin of this receptor is a man aged 25-45 years with Graves' hyperthyroidism that later progressed to Graves' ophthalmopathy. Material: blood. CDR3 residues: CASSQDPDHAETQYF. The CDR3 DNA follows: TGCGCCAGCAGCCAAGATCCGGACCACGCGGAGACCCAGTACTTC.